The 21 T cell receptor beta chains below were found in one sample sequenced in a study of cytomegalovirus exposure and HLA in healthy donors. Sequencing used immunoSEQ multiplex PCR; TCRdb keeps in-frame clones, though not all of them. The sample shows more than 85,000 clones, 86% of them seen only once. Material for sequencing was PBMCs. Source of these receptors: a woman in her late teens or twenties in good health and CMV-seropositive.

The chain combines TRBV4-1 with TRBJ2-1; 9 bases are a match to TRBD2. CDR1 MGHRA and CDR2 YSYEKL come from the germline V gene. V was clipped by 6 bases and J by 0 bases; unmatched bases: 6. The CDR3 extends over 16 amino acids. CDR3 protein: CASSRREGFSYNEQFF. DNA for the CDR3: TGCGCCAGCAGTAGGCGGGAGGGCTTCTCCTACAATGAGCAGTTCTTC.

The chain links TRBV19 to TRBJ2-7, with 13 bases matching TRBD2. The length of the CDR3 is 15 residues. The V gene's germline CDR1 is LNHDA and CDR2 SQIVND (reference sequence). The ends lost 6 bases at V and 2 bases at J; junction bases unmatched: 4. CDR3 loop: CASRRGLAGPYEQYF. The CDR3 region has the DNA TGTGCCAGTAGACGGGGACTAGCGGGACCCTACGAGCAGTACTTC.

This chain uses TRBV29-1 with TRBJ1-1; D is undetermined. V shed 2 bases and J shed 0 bases, with 7 bases lying between them. The CDR3 covers 13 residues. Per the germline V gene, CDR1 is SQVTM and CDR2 is ANQGSEA. CDR3 nucleotide sequence: TGCAGCGTTGAACCCAGGCTGAACACTGAAGCTTTCTTT. Its translation is CSVEPRLNTEAFF.

The chain employs TRBV10-3 and TRBJ2-7; D may be TRBD1 (6 bases). Trimming removed 4 bases from V and 3 bases from J, with 13 bases in between. CDR1 is ENHRY, CDR2 SYGVKD, per germline. The CDR3 length is 14 residues. CDR3 DNA sequence: TGTGCCATCAGTGCAGGGGTTGTGGGCTACGAGCAGTACTTC. It specifies CAISAGVVGYEQYF.

The CDR3: CASRKAGGSEAEQFF. Written as DNA, the CDR3 is TGTGCCAGCAGAAAAGCGGGGGGTAGCGAGGCTGAGCAGTTCTTC. V gene TRBV7-9 combines with J gene TRBJ2-1; TRBD2 matches at 9 bases. This CDR3 comprises 15 residues. Germline V gene lookup returns CDR1 SEHNR and CDR2 FQNEAQ (reference sequence). The J segment lost 9 bases and the V segment lost 6 bases, leaving 12 bases of the junction unmatched.

The rearrangement joins TRBV7-9 to TRBJ1-1, with D perhaps TRBD1 (5 bases). V lost 3 bases and J lost 10, with 15 bases in between. Germline V gives CDR1 SEHNR, CDR2 FQNEAQ (reference sequence). The CDR3 is 13 amino acids. CDR3 loop: CASSFNALRAAFF. The CDR3 region has the DNA TGTGCCAGCAGCTTCAATGCCCTCAGGGCAGCTTTCTTT.

Only a few counts were recorded for this clone. This chain links TRBV4-2 with TRBJ2-7, with 7 bases that match TRBD1. V trimming: 4 bases; J trimming: 2 bases; junction bases outside the gene matches: 5. This CDR3 is built from 14 residues. CDR1 is LGHNA and CDR2 is YNFKEQ in the germline V gene. The CDR3 coding sequence is TGTGCCAGCAGCCCGAGGCAGGGGGCCTACGAGCAGTACTTC. It is translated as CASSPRQGAYEQYF.

The chain uses TRBV6-1 and TRBJ2-7; 7 nucleotides agree with TRBD1. CDR1 and CDR2 (germline): MNHNS, SASEGT. V shed 5 bases and J 0 bases; nucleotides not matched to a gene: 4. The CDR3 extends over 14 amino acids. The CDR3 loop reads CASSWTGHSYEQYF. CDR3 coding DNA: TGTGCCAGCAGTTGGACAGGTCACTCCTACGAGCAGTACTTC.

The chain uses TRBV28 and TRBJ1-6; a possible D gene is TRBD1 (5 bases). The CDR3 is 16 amino acids. CDR1 and CDR2 from the germline V gene are MDHEN and SYDVKM. Deletions cut 3 bases from V and 0 bases from J, with 9 bases between. CDR3 in amino acids: CASSFGGSSYNSPLHF. CDR3 coding DNA: TGTGCCAGCAGTTTCGGGGGGAGCTCCTATAATTCACCCCTCCACTTT.

This clone was recorded only once. The rearrangement joins TRBV29-1 to TRBJ2-7, with D possibly being TRBD2 (6 bases). V shed 7 bases and J shed 3 bases, with 10 bases lying between them. The CDR3 runs 11 residues. Germline CDR1 reads SQVTM; CDR2 reads ANQGSEA. This CDR3 reads CSAWGDYEQYF. The CDR3, as DNA: TGCAGCGCCTGGGGGGACTACGAGCAGTACTTC.

Here the CDR3 reads CASSPTRAGGTEAFF. The CDR3 DNA reads TGTGCCAGCAGCCCCACCCGCGCAGGGGGCACTGAAGCTTTCTTT. V gene TRBV5-6 combines with J gene TRBJ1-1; 7 bases map to TRBD1. Germline V lookup: CDR1 SGHDT, CDR2 YYEEEE. The CDR3 is 15 amino acids. With 4 bases clipped from V and 4 bases from J, the junction kept 10 bases outside the gene matches.

This clone was found once. The chain recombines TRBV7-6 with TRBJ2-1; 7 bases line up with TRBD2. This CDR3 contains 13 residues. Germline V gives CDR1 SGHVS, CDR2 FNYEAQ. The V segment lost 1 base and the J segment 8 bases; nucleotides outside the gene matches: 2. The CDR3 DNA follows: TGTGCCAGCAGCTTAGAGCGGGGCGATGAGCAGTTCTTC. It codes for CASSLERGDEQFF.

This chain uses TRBV5-4 with TRBJ2-5; 9 bases match TRBD1. Trimming cost V 4 bases and J 4 bases; bases outside gene matches: 2. CDR3 length equals 13 residues. CDR1 and CDR2 (germline): SGHNT, YYREEE (reference sequence). This CDR3 is CASSQTGGETQYF. The DNA for the CDR3 is TGTGCCAGCAGCCAGACAGGGGGAGAGACCCAGTACTTC.

The chain joins TRBV7-3 to TRBJ2-3, with 13 bases aligning to TRBD2. The junction had 13 bases not matched to a gene; V was cut back by 5 bases and J by 5 bases. The germline gives CDR1 SGHTA, CDR2 FQGTGA. This CDR3 is built from 18 residues. The CDR3 reads CASSRNMRLAGGEDTQYF. CDR3 DNA: TGTGCCAGCAGCCGCAACATGAGACTAGCGGGAGGCGAAGATACGCAGTATTTT.

J is TRBJ2-2 and V is TRBV9, with 8 positions matching TRBD1. The trim removed 0 bases at V and 5 bases at J, leaving 3 bases unmatched. Germline CDR1 is SGDLS and CDR2 is YYNGEE. The CDR3 is 15 amino acids. The CDR3 DNA reads TGTGCCAGCAGCGTAGGGCAGGGGGCAACCGGGGAGCTGTTTTTT. Protein sequence: CASSVGQGATGELFF.

The chain carries TRBV7-8 and TRBJ2-7; D might be TRBD1 (6 bases). The CDR3 is 15 amino acids. CDR1 is SGHVS and CDR2 is FQNEAQ in the germline V gene. Trimming took 1 base from V and 6 from J, leaving 16 bases between them. CDR3 sequence: CASSLVNRETLEQYF. The CDR3 DNA is TGTGCCAGCAGCTTAGTAAACAGGGAAACCCTCGAGCAGTACTTC. The entire variable domain, with the rest obtained from reference TRBV7-8 and TRBJ2-7, is as follows: GAGVSQSPRYKVAKRGQDVALRCDPISGHVSLFWYQQALGQGPEFLTYFQNEAQLDKSGLPSDRFFAERPEGSVSTLKIQRTQQEDSAVYLCASSLVNRETLEQYFGPGTRLTVT.

The rearrangement uses TRBV18 and TRBJ1-1; 9 bases line up with TRBD1. Germline loops: CDR1 KGHSH, CDR2 LQKENI. This CDR3 comprises 14 residues. V lost 5 bases and J lost 6; bases outside the gene matches: 7. The CDR3 sequence is CASSSGTGRAEAFF. CDR3 coding DNA: TGTGCCAGCTCATCGGGGACAGGGAGAGCTGAAGCTTTCTTT.

The CDR3 DNA sequence: TGTGCCAGCAGCCCAGGCGGGACAGGACAATACGAGCAGTACTTC. It translates to CASSPGGTGQYEQYF. The chain has TRBV7-8 and TRBJ2-7; 8 bases align to TRBD1. Germline V lookup: CDR1 SGHVS, CDR2 FQNEAQ. The CDR3 covers 15 residues. The V and J ends lost 5 bases and 4 bases, in that order; junction bases with no gene match: 10.

This chain joins TRBV11-2 and TRBJ1-1; 8 positions agree with TRBD1. V was clipped by 1 base and J by 7 bases; unmatched bases: 5. Germline V gene sequence: CDR1 SGHAT, CDR2 FQNNGV. The CDR3 has 14 residues. CDR3 bases: TGTGCCAGCAGCTTAGTCGGGACAGGCAATGAAGCTTTCTTT. Protein sequence: CASSLVGTGNEAFF. Complete variable domain (other parts from reference TRBV11-2 and TRBJ1-1): EAGVAQSPRYKIIEKRQSVAFWCNPISGHATLYWYQQILGQGPKLLIQFQNNGVVDDSQLPKDRFSAERLKGVDSTLKIQPAKLEDSAVYLCASSLVGTGNEAFFGQGTRLTVV.

This clone occurred once. The chain recombines TRBV5-3 with TRBJ2-2; D is perhaps TRBD1 (6 bases). TRBV5-3 is marked as an open reading frame, function uncertain. Trimming took off 5 bases at V and 0 bases at J, with 11 bases between the two ends. This CDR3 has 15 amino acids. The CDR3 loop is CARRGAPPNTGELFF. The CDR3 DNA follows: TGTGCCAGAAGGGGGGCGCCCCCGAACACCGGGGAGCTGTTTTTT.

V is TRBV7-6 and J is TRBJ2-3; 11 bases are shared with TRBD2. This CDR3 contains 16 residues. Germline assignment: CDR1 SGHVS and CDR2 FNYEAQ. V lost 1 base to trimming and J lost 8 bases; unmatched junction nucleotides: 8. The CDR3 sequence: CASSLVAGTSGATQYF. CDR3 nucleotide sequence: TGTGCCAGCAGCTTAGTGGCCGGGACTAGCGGTGCTACGCAGTATTTT. The full variable domain, with the rest looked up from reference TRBV7-6 and TRBJ2-3, is GAGVSQSPRYKVTKRGQDVALRCDPISGHVSLYWYRQALGQGPEFLTYFNYEAQQDKSGLPNDRFSAERPEGSISTLTIQRTEQRDSAMYRCASSLVAGTSGATQYFGPGTRLTVL.